This T cell receptor beta chain was identified in a study of cytomegalovirus exposure and HLA in healthy donors. The primer mix had 60 Vbeta and 13 Jbeta primers. Profiled with immunoSEQ multiplex PCR; TCRdb holds only in-frame clones, not every one. This table lists around 100,000 clones. Input material: PBMCs. This TCR was sampled from a middle-aged man in good health and CMV-seronegative.

This CDR3 is CASSISGGAGTGELFF. For the CDR3, the DNA is TGTGCCAGTAGTATTTCAGGGGGCGCCGGCACCGGGGAGCTGTTTTTT. The genes are TRBV19 and TRBJ2-2; 8 positions agree with TRBD1. V trimming: 3 bases; J trimming: 4 bases; junction bases outside the gene matches: 7. The CDR3 spans 16 residues. Per the germline V gene, CDR1 is LNHDA and CDR2 is SQIVND (reference sequence).